A selection of T cell receptor beta chains follows, all from one sample in a study of blood T cell repertoires in COVID-19. Method: immunoSEQ multiplex PCR; TCRdb's copy keeps in-frame clones and lacks some. Counted here are about 170,000 clones, around four fifths occurring once; the ten biggest clones make up around a fifth. The sequenced sample was peripheral blood. Receptors originate from a woman in her 70s who had recovered from COVID-19. Both conserved end residues are part of each CDR3. A D gene is named only where the DNA matches it firmly. Some rows mark clone size as missing; the rest say once, few, many or name a class of expanded clone.

clone_size d_call j_call v_call cdr3_nt cdr3_aa
. . TRBJ1-5 TRBV7-3 TGTGCCAGCAGCTCAGAACCCGATCAGCCCCAGCATTTT CASSSEPDQPQHF
. . TRBJ2-7 TRBV18 TGTGCCAGCTCACCACGGTTGGCAGGGGAATCCTACGAGCAGTACTTC CASSPRLAGESYEQYF
. . TRBJ1-1 TRBV19 TGTGCCAGTAGTATAGGGAGGAGAACTGAAGCTTTCTTT CASSIGRRTEAFF
. TRBD1 TRBJ2-3 TRBV10-3 TGTGCCACGCGGGACAGGGAAACAGATACGCAGTATTTT CATRDRETDTQYF
. . TRBJ1-1 TRBV6-5 TGTGCCAGCAGTTACTCCCCGTCGTCCACTGAAGCTTTCTTT CASSYSPSSTEAFF
. . TRBJ2-1 TRBV7-3 TGTGCCAGCAGCCCTCTAGGGAGCTCCTACAATGAGCAGTTCTTC CASSPLGSSYNEQFF
. TRBD2 TRBJ2-7 TRBV7-2 TGTGCCAGCAGCCCCGGGGGGGTAGCGGGGTCGTGGTCCTACGAGCAGTACTTC CASSPGGVAGSWSYEQYF
. TRBD1 TRBJ2-1 TRBV7-9 TGTGCCAGCAGCCCGGACAGGGATAATGAGCAGTTCTTC CASSPDRDNEQFF
. TRBD1 TRBJ1-2 TRBV5-8 TGTGCCAGCAGTCACAGGGGGCGCGGGCATGGCTACACCTTC CASSHRGRGHGYTF
. . TRBJ1-5 TRBV10-3 TGTGCCACAACCCGGACAGAAAGTAGCAATCAGCCCCAGCATTTT CATTRTESSNQPQHF
. . TRBJ1-2 TRBV12-3/TRBV12-4 TGTGCCAGCGGGTTACAGGCTGGTTATGGCTACACCTTC CASGLQAGYGYTF
once TRBD1 TRBJ2-5 TRBV5-1 TGCGCCAGCAGCATCGCGCAGGGGGCCCAAGAGACCCAGTACTTC CASSIAQGAQETQYF
. TRBD2 TRBJ2-1 TRBV27 TGTGCCAGCAGTTTATCGGGAGCCGGGAGGAATGAGCAGTTCTTC CASSLSGAGRNEQFF
. . TRBJ2-3 TRBV6-6 TGTGCCACTAGTCGTCAAGTAGTGGTGGGAGTCGGGACAGATACGCAGTATTTT CATSRQVVVGVGTDTQYF
. . TRBJ2-7 TRBV18 TGTGCCAGCTCACCACGGGCCAGCACTTACGAGCAGTACTTC CASSPRASTYEQYF
. . TRBJ1-6 TRBV5-1 TGCGCCAGCAGCGACCAGGGTTACGGGAATTCACCCCTCCACTTT CASSDQGYGNSPLHF
. . TRBJ1-6 TRBV10-3 TGTGCCTCATCAGGGGCCGGCTGGGGATCACCCCTCCACTTT CASSGAGWGSPLHF
. . TRBJ2-1 TRBV28 TGTGCCAGCAGTAGCTTAGCGGAGATGGACAATGAGCAGTTCTTC CASSSLAEMDNEQFF
. TRBD2 TRBJ2-1 TRBV10-3 TGTGCCTCCTGGCCACATAGCGGGGGGGCTTCCTACAATGAGCAGTTCTTC CASWPHSGGASYNEQFF
. TRBD1 TRBJ2-7 TRBV5-1 TGCGCCAGCAGCTTGGACGGACAGGGGGCCATCCCGAGGGAGCAGTACTTC CASSLDGQGAIPREQYF
. . TRBJ1-5 TRBV2 TGTGCCAGCAGCGGGTCCCTTAGCAATCAGCCCCAGCATTTT CASSGSLSNQPQHF
. TRBD2 TRBJ2-1 TRBV7-3 TGTGCCAGCAGCCCCCGCGCCACTAGCGGGAGATGGAATGAGCAGTTCTTC CASSPRATSGRWNEQFF
. . TRBJ1-4 TRBV15 TGTGCCACCAGTGGCGGAACGGAGAATGAAAAACTGTTTTTT CATSGGTENEKLFF
. . TRBJ1-2 TRBV3-1/TRBV3-2 TGTGCCAGCAGCCCCCTGAGACAGGTTGGCTACACCTTC CASSPLRQVGYTF
. TRBD2 TRBJ2-3 TRBV2 TGTGCCAGCACTCGGACTAGCCGGCGCACAGATACGCAGTATTTT CASTRTSRRTDTQYF
. . TRBJ1-5 TRBV6-6 TGTGCCAGCAGTCCCCCCGGTCAGCCCCAGCATTTT CASSPPGQPQHF
. . TRBJ2-7 TRBV3-1/TRBV3-2 TGTGCCAGCAGCCAGACCGCAGGGAGGGAGCAGTACTTC CASSQTAGREQYF
. . TRBJ1-2 TRBV4-1 TGCGCCAGCAGCCAAGAGGCAGCCACGGGCTATGGCTACACCTTC CASSQEAATGYGYTF
. . TRBJ1-2 TRBV28 TGTGCCAGCAGTTTGGCAGAACAAGATGGCTACACCTTC CASSLAEQDGYTF
. . TRBJ2-7 TRBV7-2 TGTGCCAGCAGCCCGCCGGGACTTTCTGGCGAGCAGTACTTC CASSPPGLSGEQYF
once TRBD1 TRBJ1-2 TRBV7-3 TGTGCCAGCAGCCCTGACAGGGGTAACTATGGCTACACCTTC CASSPDRGNYGYTF
. . TRBJ1-1 TRBV11-2 TGTGCCAGCAGCTTAGTTCTGGGCAGGGCGAACACTGAAGCTTTCTTT CASSLVLGRANTEAFF
. . TRBJ1-1 TRBV4-2 TGTGCCAGCGGACCTCTGGGGCGGCTGAACACTGAAGCTTTCTTT CASGPLGRLNTEAFF
. . TRBJ2-7 TRBV15 TGTGCCACCAGCAGGTGGGCAGGGGTCTACGAGCAGTACTTC CATSRWAGVYEQYF
. . TRBJ2-3 TRBV3-1/TRBV3-2 TGTGCCAGCAGCCAAGATGGCGGTAGCGAGGGCACAGATACGCAGTATTTT CASSQDGGSEGTDTQYF
. . TRBJ2-2 TRBV5-8 TGTGCCAGCAGCCCCCCCGCAGGGTTGGCCACCGGGGAGCTGTTTTTT CASSPPAGLATGELFF
. . TRBJ1-2 TRBV15 TGTGCCACCAGCCAGGGAGGAAACTATGGCTACACCTTC CATSQGGNYGYTF
. . TRBJ2-7 TRBV18 TGTGCCAGCTCACCACCCCCCGGGGACGAGCAGTACTTC CASSPPPGDEQYF
. . TRBJ1-2 TRBV6-1 TGTGCCAGCAGTGAGACTGGGGGCAGGGCCAACTATGGCTACACCTTC CASSETGGRANYGYTF
. TRBD2 TRBJ2-7 TRBV20-1 TGCAGTGCTAGTGGGCTAGCGGGTCGGTACGAGCAGTACTTC CSASGLAGRYEQYF
. . TRBJ1-2 TRBV5-1 TGCGCCAGCAGTGGCCAGGAGGCGGGCCTTGGCTACACCTTC CASSGQEAGLGYTF
. . TRBJ1-5 TRBV28 TGTGCCATCTCCCCCTCGGCAGGGCTTCGGCCCCAGCATTTT CAISPSAGLRPQHF
once TRBD1 TRBJ2-7 TRBV19 TGTGCCAGTAATAACAGGGGCTACGAGCAGTACTTC CASNNRGYEQYF
. TRBD2 TRBJ2-7 TRBV7-2 TGTGCCAGCAGCCCCTCCGGACTAGTTGAGCAGTACTTC CASSPSGLVEQYF
. . TRBJ1-5 TRBV30 TGTGCCTGGAGTAAGGCCAGTGGGGCGATCAATCAGCCCCAGCATTTT CAWSKASGAINQPQHF
. TRBD2 TRBJ2-3 TRBV28 TGTGCCAGCAGTTCCCCGGGACTAGAAGATACGCAGTATTTT CASSSPGLEDTQYF
few TRBD1 TRBJ1-2 TRBV6-2/TRBV6-3 TGTGCCAGCAGCCCTTACGAGGGACAGGGGGTGTCTCGGTATGGCTACACCTTC CASSPYEGQGVSRYGYTF
. . TRBJ2-1 TRBV11-3 TGTGCCAGCAGCCCTGACACCGACAATGAGCAGTTCTTC CASSPDTDNEQFF
. TRBD1 TRBJ2-1 TRBV6-5 TGTGCCAGCAGCCGGACAGGGGGCCACAATGAGCAGTTCTTC CASSRTGGHNEQFF